The clone carrying this T cell receptor beta chain showed up many times. The antigen remains unidentified. Per germline, CDR1 SGHDT and CDR2 YYEEEE. Trimming took 1 base from V and 2 from J, leaving 10 bases between them. The CDR3 runs to 14 residues. Amplified TCR beta CDR3 regions came from RNA transcripts. HTBI primers were the set used in a first-round RT-PCR of the TCR CDR3. TCRdb reprocessed the multiplex PCR reads via MiXCR and lists one record per CDR3 protein. The repertoire consists of hundreds of thousands of distinct CDR3 sequences, with 13% occurring once and the leading ten covering 9.2%. The data are from a study of T cells in Graves' hyperthyroidism and ophthalmopathy. General study findings and limits: Clonotypes that were expanded in thyroid above 0.001 mostly appeared in blood too. Ophthalmopathy was separated from stable hyperthyroidism by a 13 V-J model.

Uncontrolled infection, other autoimmune disease, pregnancy or lactation excluded patients. Over 9 ml of fresh peripheral blood supplied the PBMCs. The chain recombines TRBV5-6 with TRBJ2-7, with TRBD2 as a possible D gene (6 bases). The source material was blood. This TCR came from a woman between 18 and 29 years old with Graves' hyperthyroidism. CDR3 DNA sequence: TGTGCCAGCAGCTTGTGGGGGGTAGCCTACGAGCAGTACTTC. It is translated as CASSLWGVAYEQYF.